Each of the 7 T cell receptor beta chains below was sequenced from the same sample in a study of cytomegalovirus exposure and HLA in healthy donors. It was with 60 Vbeta and 13 Jbeta primers that the PCR ran. Sequenced by immunoSEQ multiplex PCR; TCRdb stores in-frame clones only, minus some. The sample records some 96,000 clones, approximately 80% being singletons. The sample consisted of PBMCs. These receptors were collected from a female donor in good health and CMV-seronegative.

This chain joins TRBV4-2 and TRBJ2-1; TRBD2 matches at 9 bases. The J segment lost 4 bases and the V segment lost 1 base, leaving 5 bases of the junction unmatched. The CDR3 totals 16 residues. From germline, CDR1 is LGHNA and CDR2 YNFKEQ. The CDR3 loop reads CASSQASTSGYNEQFF. CDR3 in DNA: TGTGCCAGCAGCCAAGCTTCGACTAGCGGTTACAATGAGCAGTTCTTC.

This clone has only one observation. This chain joins TRBV30 and TRBJ1-5, with no clear D. Trimming removed 0 bases from V and 2 bases from J, with 8 bases in between. Per the germline V gene, CDR1 is GTSNPN and CDR2 is SVGIG (reference sequence). The CDR3 runs to 14 residues. For the CDR3, the DNA is TGTGCCTGGAGTGTACGTGGGCGCAATCAGCCCCAGCATTTT. It specifies CAWSVRGRNQPQHF.

The CDR3 reads CSVEDLGGAEDEQFF. CDR3 coding DNA: TGCAGCGTTGAAGATCTCGGGGGGGCAGAGGATGAGCAGTTCTTC. The chain employs TRBV29-1 and TRBJ2-1; 8 bases align to TRBD2. The CDR3 runs 15 residues. V lost 0 bases to trimming and J lost 8 bases; unmatched junction nucleotides: 9. Looked up from germline, CDR1 is SQVTM and CDR2 is ANQGSEA.

Only a few counts were recorded for this clone. One end of the junction varies from germline; a read error may be responsible. V and J are TRBV7-7 and TRBJ1-4; D remains ambiguous. The CDR3 extends over 13 amino acids. Germline assignment: CDR1 SSHAT and CDR2 FNYEAQ (reference sequence). CDR3 sequence reads: CASSRTRGEKLFF. The CDR3 nucleotides are TGTGCTAGCAGCCGAACACGGGGTGAAAAACTGTTTTTT.

V gene TRBV5-5 combines with J gene TRBJ2-5; 8 bases align to TRBD1. CDR1 SGHKS and CDR2 YYEKEE come from the germline V gene (reference sequence). The J segment lost 1 base and the V segment lost 0 bases, leaving 5 bases of the junction unmatched. This CDR3 contains 16 residues. In DNA form, the CDR3 reads TGTGCCAGCAGCTTGGGAGGACAGGGAACCCAAGAGACCCAGTACTTC. Translating gives CASSLGGQGTQETQYF.

The chain uses TRBV7-2 and TRBJ2-7; D might be TRBD1 (5 bases). This CDR3 comprises 13 residues. Per germline, CDR1 SGHTA and CDR2 FQGNSA. Deletions cut 5 bases from V and 2 bases from J, with 10 bases between. The CDR3, as DNA: TGTGCCAGCAGCGTACAGGTTACCTACGAGCAGTACTTC. This encodes CASSVQVTYEQYF.

This clone appeared a single time. The chain carries TRBV29-1 and TRBJ1-4, with 7 bases that match TRBD1. The V gene end was trimmed by 4 bases and the J gene end by 10 bases; junction bases not matched to a gene: 6. CDR1 is SQVTM and CDR2 is ANQGSEA in the germline V gene. The CDR3 contains 12 residues. The CDR3 loop is CSVGQGGGKLFF. The CDR3 DNA is TGCAGCGTTGGACAGGGTGGGGGAAAACTGTTTTTT.